This T cell receptor beta chain was documented in a study of blood T cell repertoires in COVID-19. Study summary: There were acute and convalescent COVID-19 samples, and they came from the United States, Italy and Spain. Sources were T cells, B-cell-depleted T cells, or PBMCs; the material itself was cDNA or gDNA.

As handled by the study authors: For nucleated cells, counts were estimated from reference gene primer amplification. The protocol was immunoSEQ multiplex PCR, while the TCRdb copy is restricted to in-frame clones and leaves out a portion. The V and J calls and clone size were taken over from that table, and D and trimming were inferred from the DNA. The top ten clones hold roughly 5.1% of a sample with about 300,000 clones, roughly 89% of them seen once. This CDR3 has 15 amino acids. Germline CDR1 and CDR2: GTSNPN and SVGIG (reference sequence). V lost 3 bases to trimming and J lost 5 bases; unmatched junction nucleotides: 10.

This receptor was identified in a man aged 40-55 years with acute or convalescent COVID-19. Sample: peripheral blood. The chain has TRBV30 and TRBJ1-1; 9 positions match TRBD1. The DNA of the CDR3 is TGTGCCTGGAGAGGTTTAGGGACAGGGAGAACTGAAGCTTTCTTT. It specifies CAWRGLGTGRTEAFF.